This TCR beta chain stems from a study of OX40 agonist ivuxolimab in advanced cancers. At the level of the study: Past anti-PD-1, anti-PD-L1 or anti-CTLA-4 therapy was accepted, and 30% to 50% had received some. General observations from the study: More expanded clones were found, on average, in CD8+ than in CD4+ T cells.

The repertoire was sequenced with immunoSEQ multiplex PCR; TCRdb's copy has only in-frame clones and lacks some. The sample has 35,000 to 40,000 clones, about 88% seen once. A single count supports this clone. Its antigen is still unknown. The trim removed 0 bases at V and 4 bases at J, leaving 10 bases unmatched. Germline CDR1 and CDR2: LNHDA and SQIVND (reference sequence). The CDR3 loop spans 17 amino acids. Autoimmune disease history or systemic immunosuppression led to patient exclusion. The V call is TRBV19, the J call TRBJ1-2; TRBD1 aligns across 8 bases. This sample comprised CD4+ or CD8+ T cells sorted from blood, obtained in a trial of the OX40 agonist ivuxolimab. This receptor was obtained from an adult with an advanced solid tumor such as melanoma, head and neck, liver or kidney cancer. The CDR3 region is CASSIEARTGSFYGYTF. In DNA, the CDR3 is TGTGCCAGTAGTATAGAGGCCCGGACAGGGAGTTTCTATGGCTACACCTTC.